The T cell receptor (beta chain) under discussion was sequenced for a study of persistence of HIV-infected CD4 T cells. The immunoSEQ assay was version 4, run in survey mode. The method was immunoSEQ multiplex PCR; TCRdb's version includes in-frame clones alone and lacks a portion of them. The profile shows 30,000 to 40,000 clones, 82% of them singletons. The CDR3 contains 15 residues. Per the germline V gene, CDR1 is MNHEY and CDR2 is SVGAGI. With V trimmed by 2 bases and J by 0 bases, 0 bases remained unmatched. On this clone itself: Its antigen is as yet unknown.

Overlapping HIV-1 Gag 15-mer peptides at around 1 ug per peptide per mL were used. CD40L/CD69 double-negative CD45RO-high memory CD4+ T cells were collected. CD4+ T cell counts exceeded 400 cells/uL; CMV serology was positive. The sequencing used CD4+ T cells sorted from PBMCs after roughly 18-hour stimulation, collected from a patient who received antiretroviral therapy. The sequence was collected from an adult woman with HIV who was CMV-seropositive. The chain employs TRBV6-5 and TRBJ2-7, with TRBD2 matching 11 bases. The CDR3 sequence: CASSYGLAGSYEQYF. The CDR3 DNA sequence: TGTGCCAGCAGTTACGGACTAGCGGGCTCCTACGAGCAGTACTTC.